The T cell receptor (beta chain) described here comes from a study of cytomegalovirus exposure and HLA in healthy donors (dated 2017 in TCRdb). Notes on the research overall: An earlier analysis of 587 of the donors reported under 300 Gb of sequence data and 95 million to 140 million unique TCR beta sequences obtained from approximately 180 million T cells. Among the roughly 400 genotyped donors, more than 70% belonged to the genetic ancestry cluster associated with self-reported Caucasian donors. Because of strong linkage in the cohort, 5 or 6 DR-DQ haplotypes were treated as single units for association and clustering. Both class I and class II loci were covered by HLA typing, at four-digit resolution. An early release covering just under 650 HLA-typed donors comprised about 310 gigabases of sequencing data and approximately 85 million unique TCR sequences. The study combined high-throughput TCR immunosequencing, statistical association of individual TCRs with disease status, and machine learning to predict cytomegalovirus infection status. The study used immunosequencing to profile the T cell repertoires of approximately 640 subjects and linked those repertoires to cytomegalovirus serostatus. In addition to the first cohort of several hundred subjects, a separate validation cohort of 120 different subjects was used. Among about 400 genotyped donors of the cohort, an average of approximately 240,000 unique TCR beta nucleotide sequences was sequenced per donor, of which roughly 17% were non-productive. Every repertoire in the discovery cohort had been generated on one and the same sequencing platform. Donor age, sex, ethnicity and CMV serostatus were collected together with the repertoire data. In a later analysis, previously published TCR beta repertoires from 666 donors were re-analyzed and high-resolution HLA genotyping was added so that TCR occurrence patterns could be studied. In a later genetic analysis, genome-wide SNP genotypes for about 65% of the roughly 700 donors were used, and that subset was treated as a discovery cohort. An earlier analysis of some 500 of the donors applied high-throughput TCR beta sequencing to assess whether each TCR beta V gene segment acted as functional or pseudogenic. The number of donors typed differed by locus, with 629-630 for A, B, C, DRB1 and DQB1, 522 for DQA1, 606 for DPA1, and 450 to 480 for DPB1. The study was designed to test whether signatures of past pathogen exposure could be identified by cataloging public T cell receptors. The later analysis used no new phenotypic data to find candidate immune exposures, relying instead on TCR beta sequences and their occurrence across donors. Overall results and qualifications from the work: Only TCR beta chains were sequenced in this cohort, and the absence of alpha or paired-chain data limited detectable features. A further reported finding was that TCR beta sequences accurately predicted the HLA-A and HLA-B alleles for most subjects in the first cohort. In vitro tests confirmed that three of the cytomegalovirus-associated TCR beta chains recognize cytomegalovirus antigens. Several of the top co-occurrence clusters appeared to be linked to parvovirus B19, influenza, CMV and Epstein-Barr virus, according to a later analysis. A later analysis found that HLA-associated TCR beta chains were more clonally expanded and had lower generation probabilities than equally common non-associated chains. A later analysis associated about 17,000 TCR beta sequences with specific HLA alleles at a false discovery rate of 0.05. The only immune exposure information available for the cohort was CMV serostatus. The classifier was reported to diagnose cytomegalovirus status with high specificity and sensitivity in both the original and validation cohorts. Most TCR sequences were observed very rarely across donors, whereas some public TCRs were present in many individuals. A later genetic analysis associated a missense DCLRE1C variant with V-gene and J-gene trimming of TCR beta chains, and an independent cohort replicated the association. In a later analysis, most CMV-associated TCR beta chains were found to appear HLA-restricted, with HLA associations seemingly driven largely by CMV exposure. In the study, approximately 160 TCR beta chains were listed as associated with cytomegalovirus. A later analysis found that TCR association rates varied across HLA loci, with DRB1 alleles showing the most associated TCRs and HLA-C alleles the fewest. It was suggested by the authors that the approach could potentially be generalized to other disease states and immunological phenotypes. When HLA alleles, especially DR and DQ, strongly co-occurred, attributing TCR associations to individual alleles was difficult. The earlier analysis of almost 600 of the donors excluded 15 to 20 rarely observed V segments, including chromosome 9 orphons, because counts were too low. Correlated functional status among segregating V segments might reflect linkage disequilibrium, but an unknown experimental factor could not be ruled out. Because HLA typing was unavailable for some donors at each locus, only the typed subset was used in association tests. In a later genetic analysis, fewer N-insertions in productive TCRs were reported among donors in an Asian-associated ancestry cluster than the roughly 670-donor mean. The sequencing pipeline was judged likely to have produced a cluster of highly shared sequence variants as a technical artifact. Some IMGT-functional V segments, including TRBV6-2 and TRBV6-3, could not be told apart with the 87-base-pair reads, so those segments were excluded. An earlier analysis of around 540 of the donors showed that most TCR beta V segments appeared in productive rearrangements either about 90% or about 30% of the time, which broadly matched IMGT annotations. The presence/absence analyses assumed that sequencing depth was roughly uniform across donors, and that assumption may not be true.

The library came from the immunoSEQ multiplex PCR assay. The multiplex PCR relied on a mix of 60 forward primers for TCR Vbeta segments and 13 reverse primers for TCR Jbeta segments. A multiplex PCR assay on genomic DNA amplified the CDR3 region of rearranged TCR beta genes. The amplified TCR beta libraries were sequenced on the Illumina HiSeq System as 87-base-pair reads. In the paper's pipeline: In a later analysis, 70 million to 95 million unique TCR beta chains were counted across the roughly 670 repertoires, and about 10 million of these chains were shared by at least two donors. Raw reads were error-corrected and collapsed into unique sequences with a nearest-neighbor algorithm that merged closely related sequences to remove PCR and sequencing errors. Alignment of CDR3 sequences to IMGT reference sequences was used to assign V, D and J gene segments. For a sequence to be retained, a match of at least six nucleotides to both a V gene segment and a J gene segment was required. Rearrangements were classified as productive when the CDR3 lacked stop codons and remained in frame with V and J, and all other rearrangements were classified as non-productive. CDR3 was defined by IMGT convention, running from the second conserved V-encoded cysteine to the conserved J-encoded phenylalanine. Sequences without an unambiguous match to a single V gene segment were excluded from the earlier analysis of 500 to 700 of the donors. In an earlier analysis of approximately 500 of the donors, a V segment was called functional when productive rearrangements were above 56.7%, and segregating when the standard deviation between donors exceeded 5%. A statistical classification framework was built for diagnosing cytomegalovirus status from the catalog of TCR beta chain sequences. V and J gene assignment, in a later analysis, came from comparing TCR nucleotide sequences with IMGT/GENE-DB human TR gene sequences. In a later analysis, CDR3 sequences and most-parsimonious VDJ recombination scenarios were assigned using the TCRdist pipeline. In a later analysis, each TCR beta chain was defined by its CDR3 amino acid sequence together with its V-gene family, and reads without a unique V-gene family were excluded. A later analysis removed over 500 highly shared, low-generation-probability nucleotide sequences to deal with suspected cross-contamination and a sequencing artifact. A later analysis calculated a clonal expansion index for each public chain from normalized within-repertoire ranks of inferred template counts. In a later analysis, generation probabilities were computed using a VDJ recombination model fitted to out-of-frame rearrangements, and the results were checked against IGoR. Hypergeometric tests were used in a later analysis to score TCR-TCR, TCR-HLA and TCR-CMV co-occurrence, with a repertoire-size bias correction applied to the TCR pairs. A later analysis estimated false discovery rates by permuting HLA or CMV assignments 20 times. In a later analysis, co-occurring TCRs were grouped using DBSCAN, with TCRdist sequence similarity added in when clustering inside HLA-allele-positive subsets. For co-occurrence clustering, repertoires with fewer than 30,000 or more than 120,000 public chains were excluded, along with five or six repertoires with anomalous nucleotide sharing. TCRdb obtained this table from immuneACCESS and retained in-frame rearrangements with V and J assigned. These tables miss some clones; where compared with another copy, unresolved V genes account for less than half of the shortfall, and the remainder is unexplained. V and J calls and clone size are copied from that table; D and trimming were computed from the DNA. Here the sample has under 200,000 clones; approximately 76% occur a single time. Jointly, the top ten make up about 1.3% of the sample.

Taken from the germline V gene, the CDR1 and CDR2 loops are SGHAT and FQNNGV. Inclusive of the bounding cysteine and phenylalanine, the CDR3 is 15 residues long. Solely the CDR3 DNA is kept, with 45 bases framed from the first base. The junction carries 20 bases between V and J, which are trimmed by 10 bases and 2 bases respectively. As for this clone: Its specific antigen is unknown. There are no base qualities to consult, and no much larger clone falls within one base.

The cohort comprised more than 550 healthy bone marrow donors. All cohort members were sampled while nominally healthy, although unrecorded immune exposures were likely present. The donor tested CMV seronegative, placing the donor among the 350 to 400 seronegative members of the cohort. A peripheral blood sample was collected from each donor, and TCR beta sequencing was performed on peripheral blood mononuclear cells. Genomic DNA extraction from the blood cell samples was performed with the Qiagen DNeasy Blood Extraction Kit. Specimen: PBMCs. This TCR was recovered from a man aged 55 to 70 in good health and CMV-seronegative. The chain is encoded by TRBV11-2 joined to TRBJ1-2; confidence is insufficient to name the D gene. The CDR3 sequence is CATRKAFVSNYGYTF. The sequenced DNA: TGTGCCACCCGAAAAGCTTTTGTCTCCAACTATGGCTACACCTTC.